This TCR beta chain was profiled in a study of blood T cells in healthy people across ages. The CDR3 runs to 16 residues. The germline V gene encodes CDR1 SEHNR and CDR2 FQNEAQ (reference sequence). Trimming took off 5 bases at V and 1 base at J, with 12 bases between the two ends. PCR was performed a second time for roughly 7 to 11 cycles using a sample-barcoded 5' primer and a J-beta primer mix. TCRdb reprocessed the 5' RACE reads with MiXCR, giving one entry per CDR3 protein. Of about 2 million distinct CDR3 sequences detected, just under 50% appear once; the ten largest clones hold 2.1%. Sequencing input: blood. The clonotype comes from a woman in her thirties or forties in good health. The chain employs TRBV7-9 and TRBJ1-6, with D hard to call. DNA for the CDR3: TGTGCCAGCAGCCTATCCGCCCCGTCCTATAATTCACCCCTCCACTTT. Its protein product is CASSLSAPSYNSPLHF.